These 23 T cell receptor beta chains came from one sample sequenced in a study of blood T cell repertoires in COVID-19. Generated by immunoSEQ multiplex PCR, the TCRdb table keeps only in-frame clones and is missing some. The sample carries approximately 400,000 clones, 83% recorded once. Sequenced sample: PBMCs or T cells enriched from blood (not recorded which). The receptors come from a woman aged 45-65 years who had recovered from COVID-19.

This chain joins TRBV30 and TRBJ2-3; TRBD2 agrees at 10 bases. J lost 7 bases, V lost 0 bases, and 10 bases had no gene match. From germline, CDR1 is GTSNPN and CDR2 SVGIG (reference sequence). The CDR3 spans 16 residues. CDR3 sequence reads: CAWSVKGLAGVNTQYF. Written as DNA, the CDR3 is TGTGCCTGGAGTGTAAAGGGCCTAGCGGGGGTGAATACGCAGTATTTT.

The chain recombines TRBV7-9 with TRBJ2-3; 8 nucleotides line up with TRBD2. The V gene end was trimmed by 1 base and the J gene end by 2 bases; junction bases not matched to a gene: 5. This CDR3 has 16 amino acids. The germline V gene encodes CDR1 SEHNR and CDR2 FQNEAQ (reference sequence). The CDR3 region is CASSLGVAGYTDTQYF. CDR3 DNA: TGTGCCAGCAGCTTAGGGGTAGCGGGGTACACAGATACGCAGTATTTT.

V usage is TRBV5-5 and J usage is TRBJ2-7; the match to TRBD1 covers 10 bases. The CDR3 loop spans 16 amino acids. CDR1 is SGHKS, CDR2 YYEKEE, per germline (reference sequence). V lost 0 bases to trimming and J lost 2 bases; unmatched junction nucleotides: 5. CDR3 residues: CASSLGTGQGTYEQYF. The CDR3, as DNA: TGTGCCAGCAGCTTGGGGACGGGACAGGGGACCTACGAGCAGTACTTC.

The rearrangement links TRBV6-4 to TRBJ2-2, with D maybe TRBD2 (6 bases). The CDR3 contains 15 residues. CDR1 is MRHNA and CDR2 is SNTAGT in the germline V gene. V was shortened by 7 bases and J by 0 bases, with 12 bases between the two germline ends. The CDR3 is CASKAGPTNTGELFF. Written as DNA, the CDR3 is TGTGCCAGCAAGGCGGGGCCAACGAACACCGGGGAGCTGTTTTTT.

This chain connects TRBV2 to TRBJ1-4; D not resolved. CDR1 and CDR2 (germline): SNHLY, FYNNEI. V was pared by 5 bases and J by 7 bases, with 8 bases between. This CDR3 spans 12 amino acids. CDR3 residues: CASSPRSEKLFF. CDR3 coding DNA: TGTGCCAGCAGTCCAAGGAGTGAAAAACTGTTTTTT.

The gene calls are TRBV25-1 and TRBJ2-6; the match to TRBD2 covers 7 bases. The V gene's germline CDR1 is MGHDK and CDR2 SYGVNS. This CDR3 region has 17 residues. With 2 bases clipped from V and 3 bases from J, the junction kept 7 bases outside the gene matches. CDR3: CASSEIVGGSGANVLTF. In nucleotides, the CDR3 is TGTGCCAGCAGTGAAATTGTCGGGGGGAGTGGGGCCAACGTCCTGACTTTC.

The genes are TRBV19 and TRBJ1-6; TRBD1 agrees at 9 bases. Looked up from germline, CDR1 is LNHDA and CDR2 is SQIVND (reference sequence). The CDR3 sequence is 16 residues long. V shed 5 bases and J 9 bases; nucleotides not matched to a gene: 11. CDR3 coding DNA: TGTGCCAGTAGTTCTGCCGCCGGGACAGGGATTTCACCCCTCCACTTT. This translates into CASSSAAGTGISPLHF.

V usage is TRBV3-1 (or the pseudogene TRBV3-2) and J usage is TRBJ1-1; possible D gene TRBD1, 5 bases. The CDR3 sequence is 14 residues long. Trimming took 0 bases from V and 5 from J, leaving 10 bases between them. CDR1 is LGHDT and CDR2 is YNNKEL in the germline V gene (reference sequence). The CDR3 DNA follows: TGTGCCAGCAGCCAAGAAGGACGGGGGACTGAAGCTTTCTTT. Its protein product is CASSQEGRGTEAFF.

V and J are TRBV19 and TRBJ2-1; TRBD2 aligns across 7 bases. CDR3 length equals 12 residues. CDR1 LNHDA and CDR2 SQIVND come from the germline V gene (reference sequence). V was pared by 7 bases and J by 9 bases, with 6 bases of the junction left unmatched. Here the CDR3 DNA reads TGTGCCAGTACCCTGGGGGGGGGTGAGCAGTTCTTC. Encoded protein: CASTLGGGEQFF.

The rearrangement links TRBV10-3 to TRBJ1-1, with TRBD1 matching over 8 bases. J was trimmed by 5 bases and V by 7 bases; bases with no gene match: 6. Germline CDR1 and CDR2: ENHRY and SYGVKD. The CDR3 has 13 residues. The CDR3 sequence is CAINGQGGTEAFF. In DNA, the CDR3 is TGTGCCATCAATGGACAGGGTGGGACTGAAGCTTTCTTT.

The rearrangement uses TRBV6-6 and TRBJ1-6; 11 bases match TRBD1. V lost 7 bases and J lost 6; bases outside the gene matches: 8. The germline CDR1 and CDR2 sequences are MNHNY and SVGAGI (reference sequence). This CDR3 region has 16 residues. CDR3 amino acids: CASTAGQGAGNSPLHF. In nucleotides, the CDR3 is TGTGCCAGCACCGCTGGACAGGGGGCGGGTAATTCACCCCTCCACTTT.

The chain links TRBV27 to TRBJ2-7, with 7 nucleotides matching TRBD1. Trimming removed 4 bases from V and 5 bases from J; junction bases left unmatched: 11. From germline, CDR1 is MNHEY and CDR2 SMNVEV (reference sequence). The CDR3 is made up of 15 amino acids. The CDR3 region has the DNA TGTGCCAGCAGTTCCCGGACAGGATTACGCGACGAGCAGTACTTC. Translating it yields CASSSRTGLRDEQYF.

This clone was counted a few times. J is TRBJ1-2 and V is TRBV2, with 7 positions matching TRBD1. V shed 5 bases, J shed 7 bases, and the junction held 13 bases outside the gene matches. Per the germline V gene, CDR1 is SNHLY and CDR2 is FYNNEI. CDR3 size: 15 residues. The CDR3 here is CASSITETGSGGYTF. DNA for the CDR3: TGTGCCAGCAGTATAACTGAGACAGGGTCCGGTGGCTACACCTTC.

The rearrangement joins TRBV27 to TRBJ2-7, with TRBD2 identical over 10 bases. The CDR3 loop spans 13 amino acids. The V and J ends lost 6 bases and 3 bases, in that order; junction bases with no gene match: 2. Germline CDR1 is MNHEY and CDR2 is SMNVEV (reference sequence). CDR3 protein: CASRPSGGYEQYF. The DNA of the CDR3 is TGTGCCAGCAGACCTAGCGGGGGCTACGAGCAGTACTTC.

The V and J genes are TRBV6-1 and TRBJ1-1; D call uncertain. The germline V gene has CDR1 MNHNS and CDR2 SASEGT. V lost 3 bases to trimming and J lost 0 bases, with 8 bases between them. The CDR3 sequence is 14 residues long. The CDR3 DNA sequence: TGTGCCAGCAGTGACCCAGGTATGAACACTGAAGCTTTCTTT. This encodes CASSDPGMNTEAFF.

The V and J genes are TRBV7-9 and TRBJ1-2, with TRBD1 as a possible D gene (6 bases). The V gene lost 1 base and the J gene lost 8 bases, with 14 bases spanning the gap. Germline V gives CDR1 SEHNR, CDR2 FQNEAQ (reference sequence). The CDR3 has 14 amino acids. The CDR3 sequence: CASSLVSGQRGYTF. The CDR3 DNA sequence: TGTGCCAGCAGCTTAGTCTCGGGACAAAGAGGCTACACCTTC.

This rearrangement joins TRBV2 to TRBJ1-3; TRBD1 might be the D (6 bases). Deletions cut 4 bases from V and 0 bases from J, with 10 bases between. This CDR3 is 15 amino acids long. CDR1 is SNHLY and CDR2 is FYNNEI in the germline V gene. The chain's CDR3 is CASSVGASSGNTIYF. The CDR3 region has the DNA TGTGCCAGCAGTGTGGGGGCAAGCTCTGGAAACACCATATATTTT.

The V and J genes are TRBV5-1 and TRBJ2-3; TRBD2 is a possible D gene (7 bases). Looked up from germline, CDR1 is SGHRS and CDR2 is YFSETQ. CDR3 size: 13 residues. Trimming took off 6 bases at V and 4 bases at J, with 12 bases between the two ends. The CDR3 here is CASTRGAPDTQYF. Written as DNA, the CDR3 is TGCGCCAGCACCCGGGGGGCCCCAGATACGCAGTATTTT.

This chain's CDR3 is CASSPKVIARSYNSPLHF. The CDR3 region has the DNA TGCGCCAGCAGCCCTAAAGTCATCGCCCGCTCCTATAATTCACCCCTCCACTTT. The chain couples TRBV4-3 to TRBJ1-6; no clear D gene. V gave up 4 bases and J gave up 0 bases, with 16 bases separating them. Germline CDR1 reads LGHNA; CDR2 reads YSLEER. The CDR3 covers 18 residues.

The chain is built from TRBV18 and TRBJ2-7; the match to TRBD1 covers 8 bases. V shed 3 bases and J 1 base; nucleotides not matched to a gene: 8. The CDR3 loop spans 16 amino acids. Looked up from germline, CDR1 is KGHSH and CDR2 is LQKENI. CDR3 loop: CASSPSGRGQSYEQYF. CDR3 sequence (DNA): TGTGCCAGCTCACCCTCAGGCAGGGGGCAATCCTACGAGCAGTACTTC. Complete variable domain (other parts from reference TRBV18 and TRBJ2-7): NAGVMQNPRHLVRRRGQEARLRCSPMKGHSHVYWYRQLPEEGLKFMVYLQKENIIDESGMPKERFSAEFPKEGPSILRIQQVVRGDSAAYFCASSPSGRGQSYEQYFGPGTRLTVT.

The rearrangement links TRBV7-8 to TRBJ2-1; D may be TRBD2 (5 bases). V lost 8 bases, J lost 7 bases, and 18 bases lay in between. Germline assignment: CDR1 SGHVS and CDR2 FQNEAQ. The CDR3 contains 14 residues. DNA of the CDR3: TGTGCCAGCTCCGGCCGGGGTTTGAGGAATGAGCAGTTCTTC. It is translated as CASSGRGLRNEQFF. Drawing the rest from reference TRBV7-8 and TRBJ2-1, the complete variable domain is GAGVSQSPRYKVAKRGQDVALRCDPISGHVSLFWYQQALGQGPEFLTYFQNEAQLDKSGLPSDRFFAERPEGSVSTLKIQRTQQEDSAVYLCASSGRGLRNEQFFGPGTRLTVL.

CDR3 sequence reads: CASSEGLAGGSQETQYF. The CDR3 DNA follows: TGCGCCAGCAGTGAAGGACTAGCGGGAGGTAGTCAAGAGACCCAGTACTTC. The rearrangement joins TRBV10-1 to TRBJ2-5; 14 nucleotides match TRBD2. The CDR3 has 17 residues. Germline V gives CDR1 WNHNN, CDR2 SYGVQD (reference sequence). J lost 2 bases, V lost 3 bases, and 5 bases had no gene match.

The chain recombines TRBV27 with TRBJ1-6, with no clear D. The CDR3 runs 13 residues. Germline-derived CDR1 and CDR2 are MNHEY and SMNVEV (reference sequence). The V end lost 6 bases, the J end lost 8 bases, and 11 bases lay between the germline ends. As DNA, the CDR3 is TGTGCCAGCAGGGTTGATCGAGATTCACCCCTCCACTTT. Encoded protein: CASRVDRDSPLHF.